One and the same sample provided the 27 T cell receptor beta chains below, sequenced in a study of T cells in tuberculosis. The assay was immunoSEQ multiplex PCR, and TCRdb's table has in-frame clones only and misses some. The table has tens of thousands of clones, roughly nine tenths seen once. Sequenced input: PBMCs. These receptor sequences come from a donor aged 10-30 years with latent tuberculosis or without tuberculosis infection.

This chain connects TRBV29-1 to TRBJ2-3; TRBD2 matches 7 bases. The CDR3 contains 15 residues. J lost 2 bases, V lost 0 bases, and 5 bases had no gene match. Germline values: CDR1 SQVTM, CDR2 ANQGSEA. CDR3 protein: CSVEDRAGDTDTQYF. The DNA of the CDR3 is TGCAGCGTTGAAGATCGGGCGGGGGACACAGATACGCAGTATTTT.

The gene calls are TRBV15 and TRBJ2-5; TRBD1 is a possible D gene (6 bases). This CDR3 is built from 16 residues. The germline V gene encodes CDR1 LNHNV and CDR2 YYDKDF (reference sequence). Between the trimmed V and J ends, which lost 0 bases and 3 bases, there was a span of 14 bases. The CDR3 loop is CATSRDDETGKETQYF. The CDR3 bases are TGTGCCACCAGCAGAGATGATGAGACAGGAAAAGAGACCCAGTACTTC. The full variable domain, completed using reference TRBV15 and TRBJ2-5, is DAMVIQNPRYQVTQFGKPVTLSCSQTLNHNVMYWYQQKSSQAPKLLFHYYDKDFNNEADTPDNFQSRRPNTSFCFLDIRSPGLGDTAMYLCATSRDDETGKETQYFGPGTRLLVL.

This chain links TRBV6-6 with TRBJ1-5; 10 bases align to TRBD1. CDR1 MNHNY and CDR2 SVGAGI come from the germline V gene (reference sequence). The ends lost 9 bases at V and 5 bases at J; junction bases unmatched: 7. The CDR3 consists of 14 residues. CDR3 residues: CASSWGTGDQPQHF. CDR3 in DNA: TGTGCCAGTTCCTGGGGGACAGGGGATCAGCCCCAGCATTTT.

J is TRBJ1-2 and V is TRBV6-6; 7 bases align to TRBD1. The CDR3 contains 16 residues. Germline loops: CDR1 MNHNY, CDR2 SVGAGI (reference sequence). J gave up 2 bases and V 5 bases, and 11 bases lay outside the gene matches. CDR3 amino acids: CASSPHGRGPNYGYTF. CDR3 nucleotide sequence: TGTGCCAGCAGTCCCCACGGGAGGGGGCCGAACTATGGCTACACCTTC.

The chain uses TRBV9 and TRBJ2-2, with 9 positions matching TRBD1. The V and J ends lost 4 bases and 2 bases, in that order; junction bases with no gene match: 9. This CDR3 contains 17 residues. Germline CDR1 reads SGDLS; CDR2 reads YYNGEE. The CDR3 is CASSLKRTGANTGELFF. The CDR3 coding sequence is TGTGCCAGCAGCCTAAAGAGGACAGGGGCTAACACCGGGGAGCTGTTTTTT.

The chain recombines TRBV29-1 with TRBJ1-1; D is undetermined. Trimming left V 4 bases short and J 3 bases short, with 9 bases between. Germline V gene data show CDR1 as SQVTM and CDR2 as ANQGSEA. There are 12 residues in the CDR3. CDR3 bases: TGCAGCGTTGCGCAGTCAGACACTGAAGCTTTCTTT. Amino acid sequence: CSVAQSDTEAFF.

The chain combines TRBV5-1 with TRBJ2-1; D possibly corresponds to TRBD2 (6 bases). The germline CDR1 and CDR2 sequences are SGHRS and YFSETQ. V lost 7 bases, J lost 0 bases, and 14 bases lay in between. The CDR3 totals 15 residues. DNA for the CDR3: TGCGCCAGCTCACCCGAGGGAGGCTCCTACAATGAGCAGTTCTTC. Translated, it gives CASSPEGGSYNEQFF.

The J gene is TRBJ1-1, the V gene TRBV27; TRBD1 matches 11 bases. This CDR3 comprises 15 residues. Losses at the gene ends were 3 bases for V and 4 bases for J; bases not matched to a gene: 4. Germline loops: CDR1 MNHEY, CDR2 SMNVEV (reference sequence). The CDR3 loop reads CASSLGQGEGTEAFF. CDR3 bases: TGTGCCAGCAGTTTGGGACAGGGGGAGGGCACTGAAGCTTTCTTT.

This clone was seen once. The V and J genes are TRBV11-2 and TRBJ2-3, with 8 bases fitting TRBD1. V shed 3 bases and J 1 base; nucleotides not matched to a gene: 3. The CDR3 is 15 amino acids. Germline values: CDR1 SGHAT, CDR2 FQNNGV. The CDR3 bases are TGTGCCAGCAGCTTGCAGGGGGCTCGCACAGATACGCAGTATTTT. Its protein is CASSLQGARTDTQYF.

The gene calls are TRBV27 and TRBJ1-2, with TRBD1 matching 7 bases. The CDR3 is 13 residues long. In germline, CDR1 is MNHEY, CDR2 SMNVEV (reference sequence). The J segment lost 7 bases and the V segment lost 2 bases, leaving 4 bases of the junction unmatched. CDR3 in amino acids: CASSLHRGGGYTF. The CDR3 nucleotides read TGTGCCAGCAGTTTACACAGGGGCGGTGGCTACACCTTC.

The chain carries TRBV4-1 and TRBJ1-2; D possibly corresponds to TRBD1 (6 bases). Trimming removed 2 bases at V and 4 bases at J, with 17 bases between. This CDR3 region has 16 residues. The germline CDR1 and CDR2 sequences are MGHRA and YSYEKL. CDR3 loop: CASSQPTLGRGYGYTF. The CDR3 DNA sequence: TGCGCCAGCAGCCAACCTACCTTGGGCAGGGGCTATGGCTACACCTTC.

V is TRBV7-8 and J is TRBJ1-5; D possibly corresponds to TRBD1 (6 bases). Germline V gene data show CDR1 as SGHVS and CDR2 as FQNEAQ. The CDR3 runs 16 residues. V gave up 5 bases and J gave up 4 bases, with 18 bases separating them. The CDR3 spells CASSRVPGQSNQPQHF. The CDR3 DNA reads TGTGCCAGCAGCCGCGTTCCTGGACAGTCAAATCAGCCCCAGCATTTT.

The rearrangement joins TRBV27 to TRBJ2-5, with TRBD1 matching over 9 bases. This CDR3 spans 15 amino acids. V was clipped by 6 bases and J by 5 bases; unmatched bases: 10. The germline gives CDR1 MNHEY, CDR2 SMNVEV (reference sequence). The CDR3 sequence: CASSLSQGARETQYF. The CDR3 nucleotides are TGTGCCAGCAGCCTTTCACAGGGGGCACGGGAGACCCAGTACTTC.

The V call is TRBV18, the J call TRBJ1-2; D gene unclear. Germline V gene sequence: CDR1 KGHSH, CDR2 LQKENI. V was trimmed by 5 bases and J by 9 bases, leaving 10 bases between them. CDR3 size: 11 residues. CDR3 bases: TGTGCCAGCTCATCAGAGGTTCGCTACACCTTC. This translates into CASSSEVRYTF.

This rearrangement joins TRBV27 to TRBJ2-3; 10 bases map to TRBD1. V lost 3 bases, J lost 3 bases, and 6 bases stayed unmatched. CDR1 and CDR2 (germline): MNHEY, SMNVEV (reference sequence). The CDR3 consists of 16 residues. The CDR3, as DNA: TGTGCCAGCAGTTTTTTGGGACAGGGGTCGACAGATACGCAGTATTTT. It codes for CASSFLGQGSTDTQYF.

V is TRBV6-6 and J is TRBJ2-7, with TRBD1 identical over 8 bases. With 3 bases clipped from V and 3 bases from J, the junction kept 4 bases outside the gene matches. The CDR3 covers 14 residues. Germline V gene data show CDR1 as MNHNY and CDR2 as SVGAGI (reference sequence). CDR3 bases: TGTGCCAGCAGTTATCGGGACAGGTACTACGAGCAGTACTTC. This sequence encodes CASSYRDRYYEQYF.

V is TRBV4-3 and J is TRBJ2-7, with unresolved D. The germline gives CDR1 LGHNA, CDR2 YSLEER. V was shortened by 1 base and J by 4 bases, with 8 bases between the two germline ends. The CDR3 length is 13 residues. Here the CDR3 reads CASSQAAGYEQYF. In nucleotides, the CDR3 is TGCGCCAGCAGCCAAGCGGCCGGGTACGAGCAGTACTTC.

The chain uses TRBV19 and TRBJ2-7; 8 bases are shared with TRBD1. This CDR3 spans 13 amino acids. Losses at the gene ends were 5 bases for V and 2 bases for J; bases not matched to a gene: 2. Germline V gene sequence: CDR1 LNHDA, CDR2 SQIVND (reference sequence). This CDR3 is CASSGQGPYEQYF. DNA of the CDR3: TGTGCCAGTAGTGGACAGGGACCCTACGAGCAGTACTTC. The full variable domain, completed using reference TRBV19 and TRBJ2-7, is DGGITQSPKYLFRKEGQNVTLSCEQNLNHDAMYWYRQDPGQGLRLIYYSQIVNDFQKGDIAEGYSVSREKKESFPLTVTSAQKNPTAFYLCASSGQGPYEQYFGPGTRLTVT.

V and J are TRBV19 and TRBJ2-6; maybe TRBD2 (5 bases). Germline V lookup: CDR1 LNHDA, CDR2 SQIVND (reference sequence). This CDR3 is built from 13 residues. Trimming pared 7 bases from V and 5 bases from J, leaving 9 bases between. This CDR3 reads CASNPSRANVLTF. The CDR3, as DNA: TGTGCCAGTAACCCTAGCCGGGCCAACGTCCTGACTTTC.

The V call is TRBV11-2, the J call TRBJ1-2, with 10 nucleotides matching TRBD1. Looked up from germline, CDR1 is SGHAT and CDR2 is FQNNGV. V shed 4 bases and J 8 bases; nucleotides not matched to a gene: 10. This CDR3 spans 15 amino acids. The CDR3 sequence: CASSSQTGTGDGYTF. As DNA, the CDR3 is TGTGCCAGCAGCTCACAAACCGGGACAGGGGACGGCTACACCTTC.

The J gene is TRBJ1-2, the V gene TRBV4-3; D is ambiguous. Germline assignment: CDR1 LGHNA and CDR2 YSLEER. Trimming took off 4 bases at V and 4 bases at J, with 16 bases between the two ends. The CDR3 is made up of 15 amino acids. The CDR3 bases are TGCGCCAGCAGCCCCTACCTGGGCCCGATCTATGGCTACACCTTC. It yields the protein CASSPYLGPIYGYTF.

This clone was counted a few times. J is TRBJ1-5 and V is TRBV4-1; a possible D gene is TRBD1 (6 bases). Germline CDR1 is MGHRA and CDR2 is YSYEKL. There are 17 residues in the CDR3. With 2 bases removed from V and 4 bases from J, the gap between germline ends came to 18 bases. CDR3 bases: TGCGCCAGCAGCCAACGCCATACAGGGAGTGGGAATCAGCCCCAGCATTTT. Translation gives CASSQRHTGSGNQPQHF.

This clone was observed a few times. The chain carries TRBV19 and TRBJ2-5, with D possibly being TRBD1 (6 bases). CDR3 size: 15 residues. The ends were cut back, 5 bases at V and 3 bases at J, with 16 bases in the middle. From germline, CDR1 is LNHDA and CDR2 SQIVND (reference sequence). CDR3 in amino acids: CASSHPGQGEETQYF. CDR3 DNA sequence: TGTGCCAGTAGTCATCCGGGACAAGGGGAAGAGACCCAGTACTTC. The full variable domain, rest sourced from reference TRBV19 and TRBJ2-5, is DGGITQSPKYLFRKEGQNVTLSCEQNLNHDAMYWYRQDPGQGLRLIYYSQIVNDFQKGDIAEGYSVSREKKESFPLTVTSAQKNPTAFYLCASSHPGQGEETQYFGPGTRLLVL.

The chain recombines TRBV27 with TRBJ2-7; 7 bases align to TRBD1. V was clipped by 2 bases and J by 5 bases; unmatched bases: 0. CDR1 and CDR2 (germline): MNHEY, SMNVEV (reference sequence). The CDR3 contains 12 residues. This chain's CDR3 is CASSLQGDEQYF. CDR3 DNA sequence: TGTGCCAGCAGTTTACAGGGGGACGAGCAGTACTTC.

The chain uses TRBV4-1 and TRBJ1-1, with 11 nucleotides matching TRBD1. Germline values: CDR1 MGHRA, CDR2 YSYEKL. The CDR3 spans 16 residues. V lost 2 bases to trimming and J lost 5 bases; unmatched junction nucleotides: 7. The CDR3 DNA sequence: TGCGCCAGCAGCCAACGAGGTGGGACAGGGGGGACTGAAGCTTTCTTT. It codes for CASSQRGGTGGTEAFF.

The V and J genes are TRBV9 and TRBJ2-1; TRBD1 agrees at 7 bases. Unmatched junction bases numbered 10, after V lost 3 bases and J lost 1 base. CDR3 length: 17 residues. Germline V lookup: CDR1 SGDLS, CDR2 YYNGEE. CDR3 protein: CASSALGQPISYNEQFF. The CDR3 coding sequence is TGTGCCAGCAGCGCCTTGGGACAGCCAATATCCTACAATGAGCAGTTCTTC.

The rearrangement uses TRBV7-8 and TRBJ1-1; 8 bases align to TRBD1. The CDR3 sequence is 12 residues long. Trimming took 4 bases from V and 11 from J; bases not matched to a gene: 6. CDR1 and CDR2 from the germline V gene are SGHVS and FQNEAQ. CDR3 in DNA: TGTGCCAGCAGCTCGAGGACAGGGTGGGCTTTCTTT. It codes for CASSSRTGWAFF.